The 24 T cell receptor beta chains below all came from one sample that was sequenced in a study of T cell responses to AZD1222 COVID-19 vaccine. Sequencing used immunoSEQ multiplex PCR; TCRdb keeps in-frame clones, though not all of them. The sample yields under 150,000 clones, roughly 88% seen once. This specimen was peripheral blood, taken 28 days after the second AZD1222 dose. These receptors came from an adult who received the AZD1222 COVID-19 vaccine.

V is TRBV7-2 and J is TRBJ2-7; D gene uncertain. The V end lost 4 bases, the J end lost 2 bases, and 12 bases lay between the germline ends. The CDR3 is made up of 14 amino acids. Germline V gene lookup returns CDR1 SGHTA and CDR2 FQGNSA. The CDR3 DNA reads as TGTGCCAGCAGCTACAAGAAGGGCCCCTACGAGCAGTACTTC. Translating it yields CASSYKKGPYEQYF.

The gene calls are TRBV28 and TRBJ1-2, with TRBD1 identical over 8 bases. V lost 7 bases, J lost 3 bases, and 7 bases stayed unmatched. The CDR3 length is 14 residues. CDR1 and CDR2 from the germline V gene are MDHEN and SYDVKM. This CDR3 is CASNAGGSYYGYTF. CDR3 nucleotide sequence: TGTGCCAGCAACGCAGGGGGCTCTTACTATGGCTACACCTTC.

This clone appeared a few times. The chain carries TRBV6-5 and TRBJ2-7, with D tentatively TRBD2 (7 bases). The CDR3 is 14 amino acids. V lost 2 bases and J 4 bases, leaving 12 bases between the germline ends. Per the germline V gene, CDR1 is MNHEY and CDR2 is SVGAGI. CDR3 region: CASSYRGAGYEQYF. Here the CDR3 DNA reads TGTGCCAGCAGTTACCGGGGGGCCGGTTACGAGCAGTACTTC.

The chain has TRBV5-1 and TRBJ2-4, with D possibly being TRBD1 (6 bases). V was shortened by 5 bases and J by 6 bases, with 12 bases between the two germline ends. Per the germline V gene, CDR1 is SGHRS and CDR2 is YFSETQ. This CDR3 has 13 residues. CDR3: CASSGGAGNIQYF. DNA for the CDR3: TGCGCCAGCAGTGGGGGCGCTGGAAACATTCAGTACTTC. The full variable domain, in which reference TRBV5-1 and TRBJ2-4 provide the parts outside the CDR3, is KAGVTQTPRYLIKTRGQQVTLSCSPISGHRSVSWYQQTPGQGLQFLFEYFSETQRNKGNFPGRFSGRQFSNSRSEMNVSTLELGDSALYLCASSGGAGNIQYFGAGTRLSVL.

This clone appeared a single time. The CDR3 protein is CASSLVVGIDTEAFF. CDR3 coding DNA: TGCGCCAGCAGCTTGGTAGTCGGTATCGACACTGAAGCTTTCTTT. The rearrangement links TRBV5-1 to TRBJ1-1; D uncertain. Germline V gene sequence: CDR1 SGHRS, CDR2 YFSETQ. CDR3 length: 15 residues. V shed 0 bases and J shed 3 bases, with 12 bases lying between them.

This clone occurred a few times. DNA of the CDR3: TGTGCCAGCAGTCCACAGGAGAAAGGGCCCCAGCATTTT. This translates into CASSPQEKGPQHF. V and J are TRBV12-3 or TRBV12-4 and TRBJ1-5; the D gene is possibly TRBD1 (5 bases). This CDR3 spans 13 amino acids. The V end lost 5 bases, the J end lost 9 bases, and 14 bases lay between the germline ends.

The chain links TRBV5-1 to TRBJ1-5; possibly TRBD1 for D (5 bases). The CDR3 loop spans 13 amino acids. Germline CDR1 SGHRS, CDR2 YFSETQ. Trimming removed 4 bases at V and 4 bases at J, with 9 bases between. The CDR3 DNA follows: TGCGCCAGCAGCCGGGACCCTAATCAGCCCCAGCATTTT. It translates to CASSRDPNQPQHF.

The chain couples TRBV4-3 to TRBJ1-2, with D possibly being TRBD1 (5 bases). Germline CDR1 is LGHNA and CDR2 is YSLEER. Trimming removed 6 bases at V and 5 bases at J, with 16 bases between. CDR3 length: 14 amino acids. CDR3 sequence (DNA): TGCGCCAGCAGTCCCCGCTCCGGGGGGTATGGCTACACCTTC. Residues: CASSPRSGGYGYTF.

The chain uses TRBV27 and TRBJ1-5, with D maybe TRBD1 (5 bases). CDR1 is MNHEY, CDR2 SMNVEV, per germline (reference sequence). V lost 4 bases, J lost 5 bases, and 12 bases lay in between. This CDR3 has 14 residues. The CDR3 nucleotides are TGTGCCAGCAGTTCAACAGGAGCTTATCAGCCCCAGCATTTT. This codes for CASSSTGAYQPQHF.

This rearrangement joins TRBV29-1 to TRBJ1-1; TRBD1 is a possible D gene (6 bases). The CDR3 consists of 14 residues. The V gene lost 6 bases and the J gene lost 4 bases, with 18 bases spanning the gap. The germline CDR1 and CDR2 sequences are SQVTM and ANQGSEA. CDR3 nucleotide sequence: TGCAGCGTGGGGGCAGGGGATGTCGGCACTGAAGCTTTCTTT. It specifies CSVGAGDVGTEAFF.

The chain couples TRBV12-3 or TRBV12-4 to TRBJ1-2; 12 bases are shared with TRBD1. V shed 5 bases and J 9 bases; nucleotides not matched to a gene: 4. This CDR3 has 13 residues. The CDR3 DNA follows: TGTGCCAGCAGTGCCGGGACAGGGGGCCGCTACACCTTC. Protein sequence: CASSAGTGGRYTF.

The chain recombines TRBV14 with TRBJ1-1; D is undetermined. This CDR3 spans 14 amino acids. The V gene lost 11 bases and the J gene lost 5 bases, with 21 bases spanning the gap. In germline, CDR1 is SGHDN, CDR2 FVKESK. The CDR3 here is CASGRGPAWTEAFF. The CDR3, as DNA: TGTGCCTCAGGACGAGGACCAGCATGGACTGAAGCTTTCTTT.

The CDR3 region has the DNA TGTGCCAGCAGTTGGTCCCGCGCCTCCTCCTACGAGCAGTACTTC. Protein product: CASSWSRASSYEQYF. This chain connects TRBV28 to TRBJ2-7, with D unclear. Trimming left V 4 bases short and J 0 bases short, with 13 bases between. Per the germline V gene, CDR1 is MDHEN and CDR2 is SYDVKM. This CDR3 contains 15 residues.

CDR3 region: CASSQIGQTQYF. Here the CDR3 DNA reads TGTGCCAGCAGCCAAATTGGACAGACCCAGTACTTC. The chain has TRBV3-1 (or the pseudogene TRBV3-2) and TRBJ2-5, with D hard to call. The germline V gene encodes CDR1 LGHDT and CDR2 YNNKEL (reference sequence). The CDR3 loop spans 12 amino acids. Trimming removed 2 bases from V and 6 bases from J, with 7 bases in between.

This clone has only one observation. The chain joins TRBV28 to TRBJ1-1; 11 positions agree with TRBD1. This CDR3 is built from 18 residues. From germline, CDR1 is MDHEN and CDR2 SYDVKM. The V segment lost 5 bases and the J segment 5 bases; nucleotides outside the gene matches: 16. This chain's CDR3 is CASSNLRTGGTRGTEAFF. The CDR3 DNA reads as TGTGCCAGCAGTAATCTTAGGACAGGGGGCACGCGGGGAACTGAAGCTTTCTTT.

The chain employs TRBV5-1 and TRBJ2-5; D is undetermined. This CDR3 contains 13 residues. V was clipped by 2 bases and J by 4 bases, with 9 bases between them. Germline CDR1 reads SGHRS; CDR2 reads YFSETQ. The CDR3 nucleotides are TGCGCCAGCAGCTTACACCTGTTAGAGACCCAGTACTTC. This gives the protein CASSLHLLETQYF. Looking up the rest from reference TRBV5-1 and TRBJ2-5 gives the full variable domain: KAGVTQTPRYLIKTRGQQVTLSCSPISGHRSVSWYQQTPGQGLQFLFEYFSETQRNKGNFPGRFSGRQFSNSRSEMNVSTLELGDSALYLCASSLHLLETQYFGPGTRLLVL.

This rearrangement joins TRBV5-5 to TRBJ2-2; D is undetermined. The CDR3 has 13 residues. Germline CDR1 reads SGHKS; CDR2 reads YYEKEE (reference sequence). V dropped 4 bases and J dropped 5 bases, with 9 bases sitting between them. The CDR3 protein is CASSERWTGELFF. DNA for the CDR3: TGTGCCAGCAGCGAAAGGTGGACCGGGGAGCTGTTTTTT.

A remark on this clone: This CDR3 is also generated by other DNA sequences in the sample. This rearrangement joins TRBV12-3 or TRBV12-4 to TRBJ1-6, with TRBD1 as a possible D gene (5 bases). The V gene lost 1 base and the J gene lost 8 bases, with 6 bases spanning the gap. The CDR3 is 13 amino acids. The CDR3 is CASSLGGDSPLHF. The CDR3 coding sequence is TGTGCCAGCAGTTTAGGGGGCGATTCACCCCTCCACTTT.

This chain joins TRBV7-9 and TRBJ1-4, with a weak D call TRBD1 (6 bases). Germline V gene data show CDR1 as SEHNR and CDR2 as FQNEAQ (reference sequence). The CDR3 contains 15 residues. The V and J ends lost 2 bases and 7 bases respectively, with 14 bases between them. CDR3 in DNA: TGTGCCAGCAGCTTATTTCAGGGGATAAGTGAAAAACTGTTTTTT. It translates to CASSLFQGISEKLFF.

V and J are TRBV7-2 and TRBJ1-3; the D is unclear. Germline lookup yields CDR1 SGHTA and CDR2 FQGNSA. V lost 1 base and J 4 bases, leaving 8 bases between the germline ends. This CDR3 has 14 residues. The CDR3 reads CASSLGVSGNTIYF. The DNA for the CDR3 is TGTGCCAGCAGCTTAGGGGTCTCCGGAAACACCATATATTTT.

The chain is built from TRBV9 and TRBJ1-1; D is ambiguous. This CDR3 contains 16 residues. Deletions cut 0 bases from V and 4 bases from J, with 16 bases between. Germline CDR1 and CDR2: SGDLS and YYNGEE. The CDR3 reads CASSVAGSQIPTEAFF. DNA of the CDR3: TGTGCCAGCAGCGTAGCGGGGTCCCAGATCCCCACTGAAGCTTTCTTT.

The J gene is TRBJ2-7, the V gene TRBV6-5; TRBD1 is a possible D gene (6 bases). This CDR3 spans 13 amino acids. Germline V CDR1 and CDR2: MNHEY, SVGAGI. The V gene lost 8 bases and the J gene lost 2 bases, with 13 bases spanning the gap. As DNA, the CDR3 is TGTGCCAGCTTCCGGGACACCCCCTACGAGCAGTACTTC. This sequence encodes CASFRDTPYEQYF.

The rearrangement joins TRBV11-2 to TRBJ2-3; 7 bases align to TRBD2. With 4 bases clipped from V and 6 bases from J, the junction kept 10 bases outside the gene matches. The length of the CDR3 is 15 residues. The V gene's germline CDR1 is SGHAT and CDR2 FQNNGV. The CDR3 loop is CASSSGSGGYDTQYF. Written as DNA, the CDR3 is TGTGCCAGCAGCTCGGGGTCGGGGGGTTACGATACGCAGTATTTT.

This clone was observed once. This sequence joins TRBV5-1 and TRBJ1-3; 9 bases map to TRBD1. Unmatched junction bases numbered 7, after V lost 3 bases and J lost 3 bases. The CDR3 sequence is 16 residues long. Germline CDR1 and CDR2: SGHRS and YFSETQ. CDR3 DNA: TGCGCCAGCAGCTCGAAGGGACAGGGCGTTGGAAACACCATATATTTT. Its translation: CASSSKGQGVGNTIYF.